The subject of this entry is one T cell receptor beta chain. Source study methods: From reference gene primer amplification, estimates of nucleated cell counts were derived. Assay: immunoSEQ multiplex PCR; the TCRdb copy retains only in-frame clones and omits some. V and J calls and clone size are given by that table; D and trimming were obtained from the DNA. The table records about 180,000 clones, around 80% of them present only once. This sample stems from a study of blood T cell repertoires in COVID-19. Study summary: The study drew acute and convalescent COVID-19 samples from the United States, Italy and Spain. Sources were T cells, B-cell-depleted T cells, or PBMCs; the material itself was cDNA or gDNA.

Seattle researchers signed up patients amid active infection and tracked them longitudinally. Sequencing used peripheral blood. This sequence was found in a woman older than 75 with COVID-19, enrolled during active disease.

CDR3 sequence reads: CASSESRAREKLFF. CDR3 DNA: TGTGCCAGCAGTGAATCCAGGGCAAGGGAAAAACTGTTTTTT. V and J are TRBV6-1 and TRBJ1-4; a weak D match, TRBD1 (5 bases). V dropped 2 bases and J dropped 8 bases, with 12 bases sitting between them. Germline V gene lookup returns CDR1 MNHNS and CDR2 SASEGT. The CDR3 is 14 amino acids.